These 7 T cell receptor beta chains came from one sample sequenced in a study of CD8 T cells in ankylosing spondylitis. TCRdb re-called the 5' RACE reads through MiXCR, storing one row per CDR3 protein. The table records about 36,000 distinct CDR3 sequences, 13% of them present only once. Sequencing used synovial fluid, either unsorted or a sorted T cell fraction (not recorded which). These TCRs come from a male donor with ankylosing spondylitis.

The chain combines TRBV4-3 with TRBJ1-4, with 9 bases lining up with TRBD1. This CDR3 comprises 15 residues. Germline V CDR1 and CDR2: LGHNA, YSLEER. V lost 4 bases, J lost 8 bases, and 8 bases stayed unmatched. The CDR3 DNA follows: TGCGCCAGCAGCCCCTGGACAGGGGTGAGAGAAAAACTGTTTTTT. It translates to CASSPWTGVREKLFF.

The CDR3 spells CASSLTGGNTEAFF. In DNA form, the CDR3 reads TGCGCCAGCAGCCTCACAGGAGGGAACACTGAAGCTTTCTTT. V usage is TRBV5-1 and J usage is TRBJ1-1, with TRBD1 as a possible D gene (5 bases). The CDR3 totals 14 residues. The V gene's germline CDR1 is SGHRS and CDR2 YFSETQ. Between the trimmed V and J ends, which lost 4 bases and 1 base, there was a span of 11 bases.

The CDR3 reads CASSLVGTVTGELFF. CDR3 nucleotide sequence: TGTGCCAGCAGCCTCGTTGGGACAGTCACCGGGGAGCTGTTTTTT. This chain connects TRBV9 to TRBJ2-2; TRBD1 matches 7 bases. Germline CDR1 and CDR2: SGDLS and YYNGEE. This CDR3 contains 15 residues. V shed 4 bases and J 4 bases; nucleotides not matched to a gene: 7.

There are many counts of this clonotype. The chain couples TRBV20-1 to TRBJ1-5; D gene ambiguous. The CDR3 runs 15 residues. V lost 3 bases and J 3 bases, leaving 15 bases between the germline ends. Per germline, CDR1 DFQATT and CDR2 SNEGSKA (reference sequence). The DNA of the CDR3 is TGCAGTGCTAGCTTCCGGGGAAGTTTCAATCAGCCCCAGCATTTT. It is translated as CSASFRGSFNQPQHF.

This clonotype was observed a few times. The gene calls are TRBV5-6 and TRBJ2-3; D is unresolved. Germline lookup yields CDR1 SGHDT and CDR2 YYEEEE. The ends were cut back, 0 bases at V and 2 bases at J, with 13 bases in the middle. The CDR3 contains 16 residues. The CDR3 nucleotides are TGTGCCAGCAGCTTGGAGGAACTCTACCACACAGATACGCAGTATTTT. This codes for CASSLEELYHTDTQYF.

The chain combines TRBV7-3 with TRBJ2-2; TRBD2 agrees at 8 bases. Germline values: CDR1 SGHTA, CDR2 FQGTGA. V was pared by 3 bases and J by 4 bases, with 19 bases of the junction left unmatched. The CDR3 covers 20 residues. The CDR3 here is CASSFGGGISIQWFTGELFF. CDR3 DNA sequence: TGTGCCAGCAGCTTCGGCGGGGGGATCAGTATACAGTGGTTCACCGGGGAGCTGTTTTTT. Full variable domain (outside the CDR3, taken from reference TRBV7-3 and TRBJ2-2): GAGVSQTPSNKVTEKGKYVELRCDPISGHTALYWYRQSLGQGPEFLIYFQGTGAADDSGLPNDRFFAVRPEGSVSTLKIQRTERGDSAVYLCASSFGGGISIQWFTGELFFGEGSRLTVL.

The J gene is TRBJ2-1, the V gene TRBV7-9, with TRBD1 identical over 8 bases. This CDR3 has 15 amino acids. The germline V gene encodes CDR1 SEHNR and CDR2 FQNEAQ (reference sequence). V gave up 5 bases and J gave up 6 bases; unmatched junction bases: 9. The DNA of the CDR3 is TGTGCCAGCAGCACCTCCCAGGGGGCGGTCAATGAGCAGTTCTTC. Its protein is CASSTSQGAVNEQFF. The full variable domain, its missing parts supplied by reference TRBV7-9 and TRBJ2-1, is DTGVSQNPRHKITKRGQNVTFRCDPISEHNRLYWYRQTLGQGPEFLTYFQNEAQLEKSRLLSDRFSAERPKGSFSTLEIQRTEQGDSAMYLCASSTSQGAVNEQFFGPGTRLTVL.